Listed below are T cell receptor beta chains from one sample, sequenced in a study of T cells in Graves' hyperthyroidism and ophthalmopathy. TCRdb reanalysed the multiplex PCR reads using MiXCR and keeps one entry per CDR3 protein. The top ten clones hold about 3.7% of a sample with approximately 380,000 distinct CDR3 sequences, over 15% of them seen once. Sample: blood. The receptors originated from a woman aged 18-35 years with Graves' hyperthyroidism. CDR3s include the opening cysteine and the closing phenylalanine or tryptophan. The order of the fields is clone size, V gene, D gene, J gene, CDR3 protein, CDR3 DNA. D genes are given only for firm matches. The size of a clone is reported for some rows only, either as once, few or many, or as a class for expanded clones.

clone size: many
V gene: TRBV2
D gene: NA
J gene: TRBJ1-1
CDR3 protein: CASTPGRATEAFF
CDR3 DNA: TGTGCCAGCACACCGGGTAGGGCGACTGAAGCTTTCTTT

clone size: many
V gene: TRBV11-2
D gene: NA
J gene: TRBJ2-5
CDR3 protein: CASSLEQQETQYF
CDR3 DNA: TGTGCCAGCAGCTTAGAACAGCAAGAGACCCAGTACTTC

clone size: many
V gene: TRBV12-3/TRBV12-4
D gene: NA
J gene: TRBJ1-1
CDR3 protein: CASSHPRAHTEAFF
CDR3 DNA: TGTGCCAGCAGCCACCCAAGGGCCCACACTGAAGCTTTCTTT

clone size: NA
V gene: TRBV20-1
D gene: NA
J gene: TRBJ1-5
CDR3 protein: CCASRDSYQPQHF
CDR3 DNA: TGCTGTGCTAGCCGGGATAGTTATCAGCCCCAGCATTTT

clone size: many
V gene: TRBV20-1
D gene: NA
J gene: TRBJ1-1
CDR3 protein: CSARRVGALRYTEAFF
CDR3 DNA: TGCAGTGCTAGAAGGGTTGGGGCATTACGGTACACTGAAGCTTTCTTT

clone size: many
V gene: TRBV28
D gene: TRBD1
J gene: TRBJ2-7
CDR3 protein: CASRRDRASDEQYF
CDR3 DNA: TGTGCCAGCAGGCGGGACAGGGCAAGCGACGAGCAGTACTTC

clone size: many
V gene: TRBV12-3/TRBV12-4
D gene: NA
J gene: TRBJ1-1
CDR3 protein: CASSLLGVGTEAFF
CDR3 DNA: TGTGCCAGCAGTTTATTGGGGGTCGGAACTGAAGCTTTCTTT

clone size: many
V gene: TRBV5-1
D gene: NA
J gene: TRBJ2-5
CDR3 protein: CASSLATRTEQETQYF
CDR3 DNA: TGCGCCAGCAGCTTGGCTACTCGGACGGAGCAAGAGACCCAGTACTTC

clone size: many
V gene: TRBV15
D gene: NA
J gene: TRBJ1-5
CDR3 protein: CATSRDGNQPQHF
CDR3 DNA: TGTGCCACCAGCAGAGACGGTAATCAGCCCCAGCATTTT

clone size: many
V gene: TRBV24-1
D gene: NA
J gene: TRBJ2-5
CDR3 protein: CATSDSGRQAGQETQYF
CDR3 DNA: TGTGCCACCAGTGATTCGGGACGACAGGCAGGCCAAGAGACCCAGTACTTC

clone size: many
V gene: TRBV20-1
D gene: NA
J gene: TRBJ1-1
CDR3 protein: CSARVPTGLEAFF
CDR3 DNA: TGCAGTGCTAGAGTACCGACAGGTCTTGAAGCTTTCTTT

clone size: many
V gene: TRBV6-1
D gene: NA
J gene: TRBJ1-5
CDR3 protein: CASSETFGGYQPQHF
CDR3 DNA: TGTGCCAGCAGTGAAACGTTCGGGGGATATCAGCCCCAGCATTTT

clone size: many
V gene: TRBV6-2/TRBV6-3
D gene: NA
J gene: TRBJ1-5
CDR3 protein: CASSPAGSNQPQHF
CDR3 DNA: TGTGCCAGCAGCCCAGCCGGTAGCAATCAGCCCCAGCATTTT

clone size: many
V gene: TRBV6-1
D gene: TRBD1
J gene: TRBJ2-2
CDR3 protein: CASRSQGAPTGELFF
CDR3 DNA: TGTGCCAGCAGATCACAGGGGGCGCCGACCGGGGAGCTGTTTTTT

clone size: NA
V gene: TRBV5-1
D gene: NA
J gene: TRBJ2-2
CDR3 protein: CASSLESGEDLTFTGELFF
CDR3 DNA: TGCGCCAGCAGCTTGGAATCTGGGGAGGATCTTACTTTCACCGGGGAGCTGTTTTTT

clone size: NA
V gene: TRBV5-1
D gene: NA
J gene: TRBJ2-7
CDR3 protein: CASSLLPGSLEQYF
CDR3 DNA: TGCGCCAGCAGCTTGTTGCCCGGGTCTCTCGAGCAGTACTTC

clone size: many
V gene: TRBV10-3
D gene: NA
J gene: TRBJ2-2
CDR3 protein: CAIRESNTGELFF
CDR3 DNA: TGTGCCATCAGGGAATCGAACACCGGGGAGCTGTTTTTT

clone size: many
V gene: TRBV12-3/TRBV12-4
D gene: TRBD1
J gene: TRBJ1-6
CDR3 protein: CASSLTGGGTPLHF
CDR3 DNA: TGTGCCAGCAGTTTGACAGGGGGCGGGACACCCCTCCACTTT

clone size: many
V gene: TRBV24-1
D gene: NA
J gene: TRBJ1-2
CDR3 protein: CATSGSGGNYGYTF
CDR3 DNA: TGTGCCACCAGTGGTTCTGGGGGAAACTATGGCTACACCTTC

clone size: few
V gene: TRBV5-5
D gene: TRBD1
J gene: TRBJ2-7
CDR3 protein: CASSLGQGGEEQYF
CDR3 DNA: TGTGCCAGCAGCCTAGGACAGGGTGGGGAAGAGCAGTACTTC

clone size: many
V gene: TRBV20-1
D gene: NA
J gene: TRBJ1-2
CDR3 protein: CSARDAGEGGYTF
CDR3 DNA: TGCAGTGCTAGAGATGCAGGGGAAGGTGGCTACACCTTC

clone size: many
V gene: TRBV2
D gene: NA
J gene: TRBJ2-5
CDR3 protein: CASTPSRETQYF
CDR3 DNA: TGTGCCAGCACACCCTCCCGAGAGACCCAGTACTTC

clone size: NA
V gene: TRBV20-1
D gene: NA
J gene: TRBJ2-5
CDR3 protein: CSIDSDRKETQYF
CDR3 DNA: TGCAGCATCGACAGTGACCGTAAAGAGACCCAGTACTTC

clone size: many
V gene: TRBV6-1
D gene: NA
J gene: TRBJ1-1
CDR3 protein: CASSVSNTEAFF
CDR3 DNA: TGTGCCAGCAGCGTATCGAACACTGAAGCTTTCTTT